This T cell receptor (beta chain) was captured by sequencing in a study of radiation and T cells in renal cell carcinoma. Described time point: blood 2 weeks post-SBRT. As for treatment: 15 Gy SBRT to primary tumor, nephrectomy 4 weeks later. CDR3 length: 12 amino acids. In germline, CDR1 is KGHSH, CDR2 LQKENI. Between the trimmed V and J ends, which lost 5 bases and 8 bases, there was a span of 12 bases. Clones were sequenced by immunoSEQ multiplex PCR, and TCRdb holds only the in-frame ones, with some missing. This table holds 70,000 to 100,000 clones, 65% to 90% found once. The sequencing used blood, collected from a patient whose treatment included radiotherapy and nephrectomy. The chain employs TRBV18 and TRBJ1-1; D not resolved. This clonotype was obtained from a woman in her forties or fifties with renal cell carcinoma. Here the CDR3 reads CASSGGLGEAFF. For the CDR3, the DNA is TGTGCCAGCTCAGGAGGGCTGGGGGAAGCTTTCTTT. Together with reference TRBV18 and TRBJ1-1, the CDR3 gives the full variable domain: NAGVMQNPRHLVRRRGQEARLRCSPMKGHSHVYWYRQLPEEGLKFMVYLQKENIIDESGMPKERFSAEFPKEGPSILRIQQVVRGDSAAYFCASSGGLGEAFFGQGTRLTVV.